This T cell receptor (beta chain) appears in the sequencing data of a study of blood T cell repertoires in COVID-19. Study as a whole: Acute and convalescent COVID-19 specimens originated in the United States, Italy and Spain. Sources were T cells, B-cell-depleted T cells, or PBMCs; the material itself was cDNA or gDNA.

The V and J ends lost 6 bases and 1 base respectively, with 10 bases between them. CDR1 is KGHSH, CDR2 LQKENI, per germline. CDR3 length equals 13 residues. Per the authors' pipeline: How many nucleated cells were present was estimated from reference gene primer amplification. Profiling relied on immunoSEQ multiplex PCR, and the TCRdb table lists in-frame clones only, not all of them. That table furnishes V, J and clone size, whereas the DNA furnished D and trimming. Counted here are about 270,000 clones, roughly 87% occurring once; the ten biggest clones make up about 14%. As to this clone: The sample holds other DNA sequences that translate to the same CDR3.

The TCR originated in a human donor in a cohort sampled during active COVID-19. Material for sequencing was peripheral blood. The chain joins TRBV18 to TRBJ2-7; D may be TRBD1 (6 bases). DNA of the CDR3: TGTGCCAGCTCCCCGACAGGATCCTACGAGCAGTACTTC. This gives the protein CASSPTGSYEQYF.